This is a list of T cell receptor beta chains from one sample in a study of T cell repertoires and Cas9 in healthy adults. Generated by immunoSEQ multiplex PCR, the TCRdb table keeps only in-frame clones and is missing some. The sample carries some 14,000 clones, under 90% recorded once. The sequenced sample was Tregs (CD4+, CD25+, CD127-, CD137-, CD154-) from PBMCs; culture status not recorded. The source is a human donor in good health. Each CDR3 is given with its conserved first and last residue. D genes are given only for firm matches.

V gene,D gene,J gene,CDR3 DNA,CDR3 protein
TRBV2,TRBD1,TRBJ1-5,TGTGCCAGCAGTGGACAGGGCCGCGGTCAGCCCCAGCATTTT,CASSGQGRGQPQHF
TRBV2,NA,TRBJ2-1,TGTGCCAGCAGTGAGAGGGGGCAGTTCTTC,CASSERGQFF
TRBV6-1,NA,TRBJ1-5,TGTGCCAGCCTCGACAGCTTCAATCAGCCCCAGCATTTT,CASLDSFNQPQHF
TRBV7-9,NA,TRBJ2-7,TGTGCCAGCAGCTTAATGACGGGAGGGGGCAACGAGCAGTACTTC,CASSLMTGGGNEQYF
TRBV5-4,NA,TRBJ2-7,TGTGCCAGCAGCAATACCGGGACTCAATACGAGCAGTACTTC,CASSNTGTQYEQYF
TRBV10-2,TRBD1,TRBJ1-3,TGCGCCAGCAGCGCGGGACAGATTGGAAACACCATATATTTT,CASSAGQIGNTIYF
TRBV7-9,NA,TRBJ2-6,TGTGCCAGCATCCGGGACATTAGGGCCAACGTCCTGACTTTC,CASIRDIRANVLTF
TRBV6-1,NA,TRBJ1-3,TGTGCCAGCTCTGGAAACACCATATATTTT,CASSGNTIYF
TRBV7-9,NA,TRBJ1-6,TGTGCCAGCAGCCAAAACCCGGCGGACAGTAATTCACCCCTCCACTTT,CASSQNPADSNSPLHF
TRBV6-5,NA,TRBJ2-2,TGTGCCAGTCGGACAGTCAACACCGGGGAGCTGTTTTTT,CASRTVNTGELFF
TRBV5-6,TRBD2,TRBJ2-3,TGTGCCAGCAGCTTACCACTAGGGACTAAACTCACAGATACGCAGTATTTT,CASSLPLGTKLTDTQYF